What follows is one TCR beta chain and its context. Its antigen has not been determined. No qualities accompany the bases; no much larger clone lies one base away. Trimming leaves V shorter by 5 bases and J shorter by 4 bases, with the junction holding 9 bases beyond the gene matches. According to the germline V gene, CDR1 reads KGHSH and CDR2 reads LQKENI. The CDR3 measures 15 amino acids from cysteine to phenylalanine. CDR3 DNA only is kept here, 45 bases in frame from base 1. In total, 600 or so healthy bone marrow donors made up the cohort. At the time of sampling, all cohort members were nominally healthy, though unrecorded immune exposures were likely present. The donor was CMV seropositive and belonged to the group of 250 to 300 seropositive cohort members. A peripheral blood sample was provided by each donor, and peripheral blood mononuclear cells were used for TCR beta sequencing. Genomic DNA was extracted from the blood cell samples with the Qiagen DNeasy Blood Extraction Kit.

This sample was included in a study of cytomegalovirus exposure and HLA in healthy donors (dated by TCRdb to between 2016 and 2019). Some background on the complete study: According to an earlier analysis of 587 of the donors, about 180 million T cells yielded 120 million or so unique TCR beta sequences and roughly 280 Gb of sequence data. Around 320 gigabases of sequencing data and approximately 80 million unique TCR sequences were included in an early release covering roughly 700 HLA-typed donors. The genetic ancestry cluster associated with self-reported Caucasian donors included 70% to 85% of the roughly 400 genotyped donors. The study aimed to test whether signatures of past pathogen exposure could be identified by cataloging public T cell receptors. The T cell repertoires of several hundred subjects were profiled by immunosequencing and related to cytomegalovirus serostatus. In addition to the first cohort of roughly 670 subjects, a separate validation cohort of approximately 120 different subjects was used. The study combined high-throughput TCR immunosequencing, statistical association of individual TCRs with disease status, and machine learning to predict cytomegalovirus infection status. A later analysis re-analyzed previously published TCR beta repertoires from approximately 700 donors and added high-resolution HLA genotyping to study TCR occurrence patterns. Rather than using new phenotypic data, the later analysis identified candidate immune exposures from TCR beta sequences and from how often those sequences occurred across donors. To decide whether each TCR beta V gene segment behaved as functional or pseudogenic, an earlier analysis of fewer than 750 of the donors relied on high-throughput TCR beta sequencing. Donor age, sex, ethnicity and CMV serostatus were compiled together with the repertoire data. A later genetic analysis used genome-wide SNP genotypes for about 65% of the roughly 670 donors, treating that subset as a discovery cohort. Every discovery cohort repertoire had been produced on one sequencing platform. Class I and class II HLA loci were covered by the typing at four-digit resolution. Typing coverage varied by locus: roughly 629-630 donors for A, B, C, DRB1 and DQB1; 500 to 550 for DQA1; around 570 for DPA1; around 490 for DPB1. Roughly five DR-DQ haplotypes were treated as single units for association and clustering because of strong linkage in the cohort. On average, around 240,000 unique TCR beta nucleotide sequences were sequenced per donor among a few hundred genotyped donors of the cohort, with 15% to 20% of those sequences being non-productive.

Points the paper makes about the study in general: A later analysis found that most CMV-associated TCR beta chains appeared HLA-restricted, with HLA associations seemingly driven largely by CMV exposure. Broadly in line with IMGT annotations, most TCR beta V segments showed up in productive rearrangements about 90% or about 30% of the time in an earlier analysis of around 550 of the donors. Compared with the 666-donor mean, donors in an Asian-associated ancestry cluster had fewer N-insertions in productive TCRs, according to a later genetic analysis. It was suggested by the authors that the approach could potentially be generalized to other disease states and immunological phenotypes. At a false discovery rate of 0.05, a later analysis linked 16,951 TCR beta sequences to specific HLA alleles. A cluster of highly shared sequence variants was judged likely to represent a technical artifact of the sequencing pipeline. Some IMGT-functional V segments, including TRBV6-2 and TRBV6-3, could not be told apart with the 87-base-pair reads, so those segments were excluded. Only TCR beta chains were sequenced in this cohort, and the absence of alpha or paired-chain data limited detectable features. In a later analysis, TCR association rates were found to vary across HLA loci, with the most associated TCRs seen for DRB1 alleles and the fewest for HLA-C alleles. A later genetic analysis associated a missense DCLRE1C variant with V-gene and J-gene trimming of TCR beta chains, and an independent cohort replicated the association. Assigning TCR associations to individual alleles was difficult when HLA alleles, especially DR and DQ, strongly co-occurred. Presence/absence analyses assumed roughly uniform sequencing depth across donors, an assumption that may not hold. The only immune exposure information available for the cohort was CMV serostatus. Correlated functional status among segregating V segments might be attributable to linkage disequilibrium, but an unknown experimental factor could not be ruled out. Because counts were too low, about 15 rarely observed V segments, including chromosome 9 orphons, were left out of the earlier analysis of over 550 of the donors. The classifier was reported to diagnose cytomegalovirus status with high specificity and sensitivity in both the original and validation cohorts. Because HLA typing was missing for some donors at each locus, association tests included only the typed subset. A later analysis reported that several top co-occurrence clusters appeared linked to parvovirus B19, influenza, CMV and Epstein-Barr virus. A further reported finding was that TCR beta sequences accurately predicted the HLA-A and HLA-B alleles for most subjects in the first cohort. Across donors, most TCR sequences were observed very rarely, whereas some public TCRs were present in many individuals. In a later analysis, HLA-associated TCR beta chains showed more clonal expansion and lower generation probabilities than non-associated chains that were equally common. In vitro tests confirmed that a few of the cytomegalovirus-associated TCR beta chains recognize cytomegalovirus antigens. A total of 150 or so TCR beta chains were listed by the study as associated with cytomegalovirus.

Receptor libraries were prepared by the immunoSEQ multiplex PCR assay. The multiplex PCR relied on a mix of 60 forward primers for TCR Vbeta segments and 13 reverse primers for TCR Jbeta segments. Amplification of the CDR3 region of rearranged TCR beta genes was performed with a multiplex PCR assay on genomic DNA. On the Illumina HiSeq System, the amplified TCR beta libraries were sequenced as 87-base-pair reads. As for the authors' bioinformatics: In a later analysis, about 80 million unique TCR beta chains were counted across the approximately 670 repertoires, and approximately 11 million of these chains were shared by at least two donors. Raw reads were error-corrected and collapsed into unique sequences by a nearest-neighbor algorithm in which closely related sequences were merged to remove PCR and sequencing errors. CDR3 sequences were aligned to IMGT reference sequences to assign V, D and J gene segments. For a sequence to be retained, at least a six-nucleotide match to both a V gene segment and a J gene segment was required. Rearrangements were called productive when the CDR3 lacked stop codons and stayed in frame with V and J; all others were non-productive. CDR3 was defined according to IMGT convention as the region running from the second conserved V-encoded cysteine to the conserved J-encoded phenylalanine. In an earlier analysis of around 540 of the donors, sequences lacking an unambiguous match to a single V gene segment were excluded. An earlier analysis of fewer than 650 of the donors classified V segments as functional when productive rearrangements were above 56.7% and as segregating when the standard deviation between donors was above 5%. A statistical classification framework was developed to diagnose cytomegalovirus status using the catalog of TCR beta chain sequences. In a later analysis, TCR nucleotide sequences were compared against IMGT/GENE-DB human TR gene sequences so that V and J genes could be assigned. A later analysis assigned CDR3 sequences and most-parsimonious VDJ recombination scenarios with the TCRdist pipeline. A later analysis defined each TCR beta chain by its CDR3 amino acid sequence plus V-gene family, and excluded reads lacking a unique V-gene family. To address suspected cross-contamination and a sequencing artifact, a later analysis removed approximately 600 highly shared, low-generation-probability nucleotide sequences. For each public chain, a later analysis derived a clonal expansion index from normalized ranks of inferred template counts within each repertoire. A later analysis computed generation probabilities with a VDJ recombination model fitted to out-of-frame rearrangements, and checked the results against IGoR. Hypergeometric tests were used in a later analysis to score TCR-TCR, TCR-HLA and TCR-CMV co-occurrence, with a repertoire-size bias correction applied to the TCR pairs. False discovery rates were estimated in a later analysis by permuting HLA or CMV assignments 20 times. In a later analysis, co-occurring TCRs were grouped using DBSCAN, and TCRdist sequence similarity was added for clustering within HLA-allele-positive subsets. Repertoires with fewer than 30,000 or more than 120,000 public chains were left out of co-occurrence clustering, as were four to six repertoires with anomalous nucleotide sharing. TCRdb's version of the immuneACCESS table is confined to in-frame rearrangements and falls short of the full clone set. An unresolved V gene accounts for under half of the shortfall where checked; the remainder is of unknown origin. V, J and clone size are those of that table, while D and trimming were read from the DNA. This sample is represented by around 40,000 clones; approximately 80% of them were singletons. Under 12% of the sample comes from the top ten.

The chain joins TRBV18 to TRBJ1-1; 8 of the junction bases match TRBD1. Sequencing was done on a sample of PBMCs. The TCR originated in a woman between 18 and 30 years old in good health and CMV-seropositive. For the CDR3, the sequence is CASSDQGAWGTEAFF. The DNA sequence is as follows: TGTGCCAGCTCAGACCAGGGGGCCTGGGGCACTGAAGCTTTCTTT. When the CDR3 is completed using the reference TRBV18 and TRBJ1-1 genes on either side, the full variable domain is NAGVMQNPRHLVRRRGQEARLRCSPMKGHSHVYWYRQLPEEGLKFMVYLQKENIIDESGMPKERFSAEFPKEGPSILRIQQVVRGDSAAYFCASSDQGAWGTEAFFGQGTRLTVV.